This T cell receptor (beta chain) was identified in a study of vaccination and CD4 T cells after COVID-19 (dated by TCRdb to 2021 to 2024). About the investigation overall: Every convalescent patient had a positive nasal swab PCR test for SARS-CoV-2, with mild disease in about 9 patients and severe disease in one. The convalescent cohort included six males and four females, with two Hispanic individuals, seven Caucasians, two Asians and one multiracial person. Each participant got two doses of either the Pfizer-BioNTech BNT162b2 vaccine (n=8) or the Moderna mRNA-1273 vaccine (n=2). Post-COVID blood samples were collected from convalescent patients a median of around 100 days after diagnosis, with a range of about 30 to 161 days. Post-vaccine blood samples were taken a median of approximately 70 days after the second vaccine dose, with a range of 14 to 241 days. The cultures were stimulated with overlapping spike peptide pools from SARS-CoV-2 and from the common cold coronaviruses HCoV-NL63, HCoV-OC43 and HCoV-229E. As controls, cultures received a CEFX viral epitope pool (the positive control), an HIV-1 Nef peptide pool (the negative control), or no peptide at all. In nine to eleven COVID-19 convalescent patients and several infection-naive healthy vaccine recipients, researchers compared the spike-specific CD4+ TCR repertoire from before mRNA vaccination with the repertoire from after.

Summary of the overall study and its limitations: In convalescent patients, a median roughly 86% of post-vaccine SARS-CoV-2-reactive clones were detected only after vaccination, suggesting vaccine-specific priming. Only a relatively small number of convalescent patients were included in the study, and early timepoints following natural infection were not analyzed. Of the vaccine-specific clones found in convalescent patients, nearly all (304 of 307) were mono-reactive for SARS-CoV-2 spike instead of being cross-reactive with common cold coronaviruses. The median number of SARS-CoV-2-reactive clonotypes rose from approximately 20 after infection to 38 after vaccination, but the change was not significant.

The sample's treatment or condition, from its label and the paper: roughly nine-day PBMC culture with coronavirus spike peptide pools or control peptides (ViraFEST assay). The ViraFEST assay was used in the study, in which antigen-specific T cells were expanded with peptide pools and expanded clonotypes were subsequently identified by TCR sequencing. The convalescent patients' positive SARS-CoV-2 PCR tests fell between March and December 2020, which was before the Alpha, Beta and Delta variants emerged in the United States. PBMCs were cultured at around 2 million per well in IMDM supplemented with about 5% human AB serum and 8.5 to 10 IU/ml IL-2, with approximately 11 ug/ml peptide pools added. On days 3 and 7, half of the culture medium was replaced with fresh IL-2-containing medium. After approximately eleven days of culture, CD4+ T cells were isolated by negative selection with the EasySep CD4+ T cell isolation kit. PBMCs were separated from whole blood using Ficoll-Paque Plus gradient centrifugation and then either used fresh or cryopreserved at -140C. In general, triplicate wells were set up for every culture condition.

Libraries were prepared through PCR. TCR sequencing of DNA from cultured CD4+ T cells used the Oncomine TCR Beta short-read assay at the Johns Hopkins FTIC core. Genomic DNA was extracted from the cultured CD4+ T cells with the QIAamp micro DNA kit. Oncomine TCR Beta libraries made from cultured CD4+ T cells were pooled using unique dual indexes and sequenced on an Illumina iSeq 100. The authors' analysis ran thus. Non-productive sequences were filtered out, and CDR3s that did not start with C, did not end with F or W, or were shorter than 7 amino acids were discarded. The MANAFEST web application identified antigen-specific clonotypes by comparing peptide-stimulated wells against reference wells and other culture wells. To be called positive, a clone needed an FDR below 0.05, an odds ratio above 5, and a productive frequency above 0.1% in at least two of three replicate wells. A clonotype was classed as cross-reactive if the clonotype showed significant expansion both in SARS-CoV-2 spike wells and in at least one common cold coronavirus spike condition. CDR3 homology was assessed with Levenshtein distances (stringdist) and unrooted phylogenetic trees (ape) in R version 3.6.1. Through fastp at Q25 and MiXCR, TCRdb rebuilt clones from the public reads, retaining in-frame beta chains. Duplicate CDR3 protein sequences are folded into a single record with the most common DNA and genes. These V and J calls rely on TCRdb rather than the paper's analysis. For this sample the table gives 13,000 to 15,000 distinct CDR3 sequences, of which roughly 31% were detected only once. Around a sixth of the sample goes to the ten largest clones.

The CDR3 runs 13 amino acids, cysteine and phenylalanine included. Only CDR3 DNA remains: 39 bases, in frame from the first base. Between the V and J ends, shortened by 6 bases and 1 base respectively, the junction contains 12 bases. From the germline V gene (reference sequence), CDR1 is DFQATT and CDR2 is SNEGSKA. About this clonotype: It lacks a known antigen. The input lacks base qualities; no much larger clone sits a single base away.

In this chain, TRBV20-1 is recombined with TRBJ1-1; a confident D gene designation cannot be given. The clonotype was recovered from a human donor with COVID-19. Sequences were obtained from cultured CD4+ T cells from blood. The CDR3 sequence is CSATVQQNTEAFF. The DNA is TGCAGTGCAACGGTACAGCAGAACACTGAAGCTTTCTTT.